This T cell receptor (beta chain) is drawn from a study of T cells after yellow fever vaccination. Broader study findings: Reappearance after the booster was seen for most primary-vaccination clones, at more than 95% CD4 and 80% to 90% CD8. Researchers noted that a small share of clonotypes showed up in both CD4 and CD8 compartments. Abundant bulk-population clonotypes could contaminate the FACS-sorted repertoires.

This clonotype has only a few counts. Antigen unknown. TCRdb re-called the 5' RACE reads with MiXCR, one entry per CDR3 protein. The sample yields around 330,000 distinct CDR3 sequences, around 4% seen once. The CDR3 is 16 residues long. Trimming shortened V by 3 bases and J by 2 bases, and 15 bases separated the two germline ends. In germline, CDR1 is MGHRA, CDR2 YSYEKL. V usage is TRBV4-1 and J usage is TRBJ2-3, with D possibly TRBD2 on 6 matching bases. The material sequenced was PBMCs, taken on the day of the yellow fever booster vaccination. The TCR was taken from a young man who received the YFV17D yellow fever vaccine. The CDR3 DNA is TGCGCCAGCAGCCATCAAGGGCGGGGTTTCACAGATACGCAGTATTTT. It is translated as CASSHQGRGFTDTQYF.